This T cell receptor beta chain was identified in a study of shared clonotypes between healthy human individuals. The CDR3 is 15 amino acids. The V gene lost 5 bases and the J gene lost 4 bases, with 15 bases spanning the gap. Germline V gene data show CDR1 as SGHTA and CDR2 as FQGNSA. Sequencing was performed with immunoSEQ multiplex PCR; in TCRdb, only in-frame clones are kept and a portion is missing. The table records roughly 2,500,000 clones, more than 85% of them present only once. This chain joins TRBV7-2 and TRBJ1-3, with a possible D match to TRBD1 (6 bases). The sequenced sample was naive CD4+ T cells from PBMCs. As for subset: CD45RA+ positively selected. The sequence was collected from a man between 18 and 29 years old in good health. Some clones in this sample may be carry-over from other donors' samples. CDR3 residues: CASSRGGREGNTIYF. In DNA form, the CDR3 reads TGTGCCAGCAGCCGGGGGGGGCGCGAGGGAAACACCATATATTTT.